This T cell receptor beta chain was captured in a study of regulatory T cells in long-lasting Graves disease. Study-wide findings and caveats: Newly diagnosed disease favored TRBV20-1 and TRBJ2-1 over persistent disease. New patients shared roughly 960 public clonotypes, and persistent patients shared more, with around 2,600.

Germline-derived CDR1 and CDR2 are MNHEY and SMNVEV (reference sequence). V dropped 7 bases and J dropped 8 bases, with 14 bases sitting between them. The length of the CDR3 is 12 residues. This clonotype was recorded a few times. The antigen is unknown. HTBI primers from iRepertoire and Arm-PCR of CDR3 regions yielded the TCR beta libraries. TCRdb passed the multiplex PCR reads through MiXCR, listing each CDR3 protein once. In the table there are some 250,000 distinct CDR3 sequences, approximately 18% of which are singletons. Time point of the sample: newly diagnosed GD, antithyroid drugs for less than 3 months. After RNA was extracted from PBMCs, the TCR library was made from it. The same data also went into a second study, on T cells in Graves' hyperthyroidism and ophthalmopathy. In that study: TCR CDR3 regions were first amplified by RT-PCR with HTBI primers.

The rearrangement uses TRBV27 and TRBJ1-2; D not certain. The source is a woman in her twenties or thirties with Graves disease. The sample here was peripheral blood mononuclear cells (PBMCs), taken at new diagnosis, from a patient treated with antithyroid drugs. CDR3 DNA sequence: TGTGCCAGCAAATATGGGAATTCGGGCTACACCTTC. As protein: CASKYGNSGYTF.